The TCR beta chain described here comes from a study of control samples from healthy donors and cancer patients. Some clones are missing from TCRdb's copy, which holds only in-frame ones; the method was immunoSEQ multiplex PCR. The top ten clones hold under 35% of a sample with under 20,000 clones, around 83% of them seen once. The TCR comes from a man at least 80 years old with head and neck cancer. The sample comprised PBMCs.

The CDR3 region has the DNA TGTGCCTGGAATGAGGGACTAGCCAAAAACATTCAGTACTTC. Its protein is CAWNEGLAKNIQYF. The chain has TRBV30 and TRBJ2-4; D is possibly TRBD2 (6 bases). V lost 4 bases to trimming and J lost 0 bases, with 10 bases between them. The CDR3 is made up of 14 amino acids. Germline V gene lookup returns CDR1 GTSNPN and CDR2 SVGIG (reference sequence).